Here is one T cell receptor beta chain with its context. This sample was included in a study of shared clonotypes between healthy human individuals. TCRdb's table, derived via immunoSEQ multiplex PCR, lists solely in-frame clones and lacks some. The table lists roughly 1.4 million clones, approximately 98.5% of them singletons. With V trimmed by 2 bases and J by 3 bases, 10 bases remained unmatched. This CDR3 has 16 amino acids. Looked up from germline, CDR1 is LNHNV and CDR2 is YYDKDF (reference sequence). This TCR was recovered from a man aged 25-45 years in good health. The sequencing sample was made of naive CD4+ T cells sorted from blood. Subset described: CD45RA+ positively selected. The chain recombines TRBV15 with TRBJ2-7; 7 positions agree with TRBD1. As DNA, the CDR3 is TGTGCCACCAGCAGAAATAACAGGGGATCCCGCTACGAGCAGTACTTC. It specifies CATSRNNRGSRYEQYF.